Below are 4 T cell receptor beta chains sequenced from a single sample in a study of tumour-infiltrating T cells in Burkitt lymphoma. Sequenced by immunoSEQ multiplex PCR; TCRdb stores in-frame clones only, minus some. The data hold 1,000 or so clones, with over 10% observed a single time. The sequenced material came from tumor tissue. Receptors were obtained from a human donor with diffuse large B-cell lymphoma.

This clone has only a few counts. The rearrangement joins TRBV5-1 to TRBJ2-2; TRBD2 is a possible D gene (6 bases). The V and J ends lost 0 bases and 4 bases respectively, with 13 bases between them. Germline V lookup: CDR1 SGHRS, CDR2 YFSETQ. CDR3 length equals 16 residues. The CDR3 protein is CASSLGGGTGTGELFF. DNA for the CDR3: TGCGCCAGCAGCTTGGGTGGCGGGACGGGCACCGGGGAGCTGTTTTTT. The full variable domain, completed using reference TRBV5-1 and TRBJ2-2, is KAGVTQTPRYLIKTRGQQVTLSCSPISGHRSVSWYQQTPGQGLQFLFEYFSETQRNKGNFPGRFSGRQFSNSRSEMNVSTLELGDSALYLCASSLGGGTGTGELFFGEGSRLTVL.

This clone was found a few times. The rearrangement uses TRBV2 and TRBJ1-1; 7 positions match TRBD1. Germline V lookup: CDR1 SNHLY, CDR2 FYNNEI. The CDR3 extends over 13 amino acids. V gave up 8 bases and J gave up 0 bases; unmatched junction bases: 3. In DNA, the CDR3 is TGTGCCAGCGGGGGACAGATGAACACTGAAGCTTTCTTT. Its translation: CASGGQMNTEAFF.

The chain recombines TRBV6-1 with TRBJ1-3, with a tentative D call TRBD1 (6 bases). The germline V and J ends were trimmed by 6 bases and 2 bases, with 8 bases remaining between them. Germline V gene data show CDR1 as MNHNS and CDR2 as SASEGT. The CDR3 contains 13 residues. CDR3 protein: CASRGTTGNTIYF. In nucleotides, the CDR3 is TGTGCCAGCAGAGGGACAACTGGAAACACCATATATTTT.

This clone has more than one count but fewer than ten. The chain is built from TRBV27 and TRBJ2-4; D tentatively fits TRBD1 or TRBD2 (5 bases each). V lost 0 bases and J lost 10, with 19 bases in between. The CDR3 is 16 residues long. CDR1 and CDR2 from the germline V gene are MNHEY and SMNVEV (reference sequence). For the CDR3, the DNA is TGTGCCAGCAGTTTATCTCCGGGACCCCCGACCGGGATTCAGTACTTC. This translates into CASSLSPGPPTGIQYF.